Below are 27 T cell receptor beta chains sequenced from a single sample in a study of blood T cells in healthy people across ages. Next came a second PCR, run for about 6 to 11 cycles, which used a sample-barcoded 5' primer along with a J-beta primer mix. In TCRdb, the 5' RACE reads were re-called with MiXCR into one record per CDR3 protein. Of some 1.5 million distinct CDR3 sequences detected, approximately 39% appear once; the ten largest clones hold about 4%. Sequenced sample: blood. The receptors stem from a woman between 18 and 29 years old in good health.

The chain links TRBV7-9 to TRBJ2-7; D possibly corresponds to TRBD1 (5 bases). The CDR3 is 15 amino acids. Germline V gives CDR1 SEHNR, CDR2 FQNEAQ (reference sequence). V lost 2 bases, J lost 2 bases, and 13 bases lay in between. The CDR3 protein is CASSLQGRDPYEQYF. DNA for the CDR3: TGTGCCAGCAGCTTACAAGGCAGGGATCCCTACGAGCAGTACTTC.

The chain has TRBV20-1 and TRBJ1-1; no clear D. This CDR3 is built from 13 residues. The germline gives CDR1 DFQATT, CDR2 SNEGSKA (reference sequence). V shed 4 bases and J shed 5 bases, with 14 bases lying between them. The CDR3 nucleotides read TGCAGTGCTAAGCTCACCGGGAAGACTGAAGCTTTCTTT. Residues: CSAKLTGKTEAFF.

This chain links TRBV4-1 with TRBJ2-1, with 8 bases lining up with TRBD2. V trimming: 1 base; J trimming: 9 bases; junction bases outside the gene matches: 5. The CDR3 extends over 14 amino acids. Germline CDR1 reads MGHRA; CDR2 reads YSYEKL. The CDR3 DNA sequence: TGCGCCAGCAGCCAAGCCGGGACTAGTATTGAGCAGTTCTTC. Translating it yields CASSQAGTSIEQFF.

V usage is TRBV7-9 and J usage is TRBJ2-1; TRBD1 matches at 10 bases. Germline V CDR1 and CDR2: SEHNR, FQNEAQ (reference sequence). The CDR3 sequence is 18 residues long. The ends lost 0 bases at V and 6 bases at J; junction bases unmatched: 11. The chain's CDR3 is CASSLATSGDRGLNEQFF. CDR3 nucleotides: TGTGCCAGCAGCTTAGCCACCTCGGGGGACAGGGGACTCAATGAGCAGTTCTTC.

This chain joins TRBV28 and TRBJ2-5; TRBD1 matches 7 bases. Per the germline V gene, CDR1 is MDHEN and CDR2 is SYDVKM. Germline trimming cut 2 bases from V and 4 bases from J; bases unmatched to any gene: 13. This CDR3 comprises 17 residues. In DNA, the CDR3 is TGTGCCAGCAGTTTAGGGGGCGGCAGGGGGTTGTCAGAGACCCAGTACTTC. Protein: CASSLGGGRGLSETQYF.

Notes on this clonotype: The junction does not match germline at one end; this may be a read error. CDR3 in amino acids: CASMALGSSYTEQFF. The CDR3 nucleotides read TGTGCCAGCATGGCTCTCGGGAGCTCCTACACTGAGCAGTTCTTC. The chain carries TRBV7-9 and TRBJ2-1; the D gene is possibly TRBD2 (6 bases). The CDR3 is made up of 15 amino acids. Germline CDR1 and CDR2: SEHNR and FQNEAQ (reference sequence).

This chain uses TRBV20-1 with TRBJ2-7; 7 bases match TRBD2. This CDR3 contains 14 residues. Germline V gene sequence: CDR1 DFQATT, CDR2 SNEGSKA (reference sequence). V was pared by 5 bases and J by 0 bases, with 7 bases of the junction left unmatched. This chain's CDR3 is CSASTSSGSYEQYF. CDR3 in DNA: TGCAGTGCTTCCACCTCTAGCGGCTCCTACGAGCAGTACTTC.

This clonotype showed up just a few times. The CDR3 loop reads CSAPPAGVSNQPQHF. CDR3 sequence (DNA): TGCAGTGCTCCACCGGCAGGGGTTAGCAATCAGCCCCAGCATTTT. This chain links TRBV20-1 with TRBJ1-5; possibly TRBD1 for D (6 bases). Germline CDR1 and CDR2: DFQATT and SNEGSKA (reference sequence). Trimming removed 5 bases from V and 0 bases from J, with 14 bases in between. The CDR3 loop spans 15 amino acids.

The chain has TRBV20-1 and TRBJ1-6; D is ambiguous. CDR3 length: 14 amino acids. V was cut by 3 bases and J by 9 bases, with 15 bases left in between. Germline V CDR1 and CDR2: DFQATT, SNEGSKA (reference sequence). The chain's CDR3 is CSASHHEVSSPLHF. The CDR3 nucleotides read TGCAGTGCTAGCCACCACGAAGTTAGTTCACCCCTCCACTTT.

V and J are TRBV6-2 or TRBV6-3 and TRBJ2-1; D gene unclear. The CDR3 sequence is 16 residues long. From germline, CDR1 is MNHEY and CDR2 SVGEGT. Trimming left V 0 bases short and J 1 base short, with 10 bases between. The chain's CDR3 is CASSYSSGWSYNEQFF. CDR3 sequence (DNA): TGTGCCAGCAGTTACTCCTCCGGGTGGTCCTACAATGAGCAGTTCTTC.

This CDR3 is CSVVRALGAFF. The CDR3 DNA reads as TGCAGCGTTGTCCGGGCCCTTGGAGCTTTCTTT. V gene TRBV29-1 combines with J gene TRBJ1-1; D unresolved. CDR3 size: 11 residues. Deletions cut 4 bases from V and 10 bases from J, with 13 bases between. Germline V CDR1 and CDR2: SQVTM, ANQGSEA.

J is TRBJ2-3 and V is TRBV10-3, with 7 bases aligning to TRBD2. V was pared by 2 bases and J by 7 bases, with 3 bases of the junction left unmatched. The CDR3 has 13 residues. In germline, CDR1 is ENHRY, CDR2 SYGVKD. CDR3 loop: CAISEGEGNTQYF. Here the CDR3 DNA reads TGTGCCATCAGTGAGGGGGAGGGGAATACGCAGTATTTT.

This rearrangement joins TRBV6-6 to TRBJ2-7, with D possibly being TRBD2 (6 bases). CDR3 length: 14 residues. CDR1 and CDR2 from the germline V gene are MNHNY and SVGAGI (reference sequence). V gave up 5 bases and J gave up 1 base, with 12 bases separating them. The CDR3 region is CASSGTVESYEQYF. The CDR3 coding sequence is TGTGCCAGCAGTGGGACTGTTGAATCCTACGAGCAGTACTTC.

The chain has TRBV27 and TRBJ1-5; the D gene is possibly TRBD1 (6 bases). The CDR3 is made up of 14 amino acids. Germline CDR1 reads MNHEY; CDR2 reads SMNVEV (reference sequence). With 4 bases removed from V and 4 bases from J, the gap between germline ends came to 11 bases. The CDR3 sequence: CASSSGQINQPQHF. Here the CDR3 DNA reads TGTGCCAGCAGTTCTGGACAGATTAATCAGCCCCAGCATTTT.

The sample holds many counts of this clonotype. The chain employs TRBV10-3 and TRBJ2-7; a weak D match, TRBD2 (5 bases). CDR3 length equals 14 residues. Germline CDR1 and CDR2: ENHRY and SYGVKD. The V end was cut by 3 bases, the J end by 0 bases, with 9 bases between. The CDR3 DNA sequence: TGTGCCATCAGTGAATACCGGGACTCCTACGAGCAGTACTTC. Protein product: CAISEYRDSYEQYF.

V gene TRBV20-1 combines with J gene TRBJ2-3; the match to TRBD2 covers 11 bases. The CDR3 extends over 18 amino acids. Germline V CDR1 and CDR2: DFQATT, SNEGSKA (reference sequence). The ends lost 3 bases at V and 0 bases at J; junction bases unmatched: 11. The CDR3 DNA reads as TGCAGTGCTAGCGGTGGGACTAGCGGACTCCCTAGCACAGATACGCAGTATTTT. It codes for CSASGGTSGLPSTDTQYF.

V is TRBV3-1 and J is TRBJ1-1; TRBD1 might be the D (5 bases). From germline, CDR1 is LGHDT and CDR2 YNNKEL (reference sequence). V lost 1 base and J lost 3, with 12 bases in between. This CDR3 contains 15 residues. The CDR3 DNA follows: TGTGCCAGCAGCCAAGTCGGGGTAGGGGACACTGAAGCTTTCTTT. As protein: CASSQVGVGDTEAFF.

This clonotype was counted a few times. V and J are TRBV12-3 or TRBV12-4 and TRBJ2-7, with TRBD2 matching 9 bases. V was pared by 6 bases and J by 0 bases, with 6 bases of the junction left unmatched. This CDR3 is 15 amino acids long. The CDR3 sequence: CASSARSGGSYEQYF. In DNA, the CDR3 is TGTGCCAGCAGCGCCCGTAGCGGGGGCTCCTACGAGCAGTACTTC.

The chain couples TRBV4-3 to TRBJ1-1; D remains ambiguous. The V gene lost 5 bases and the J gene lost 4 bases, with 20 bases spanning the gap. This CDR3 region has 16 residues. In germline, CDR1 is LGHNA, CDR2 YSLEER. The CDR3 nucleotides are TGCGCCAGCAGCAACTTCCAGACGGGCGGGCGCACTGAAGCTTTCTTT. It translates to CASSNFQTGGRTEAFF.

This chain uses TRBV29-1 with TRBJ2-5; D may be TRBD1 (6 bases). Germline V gives CDR1 SQVTM, CDR2 ANQGSEA. The CDR3 loop spans 13 amino acids. Trimming removed 4 bases from V and 11 bases from J, with 20 bases in between. CDR3 amino acids: CSVARTETNEQYF. CDR3 bases: TGCAGCGTTGCCCGGACAGAGACCAATGAGCAGTACTTC.

This clonotype has more than one count but fewer than ten. The chain employs TRBV29-1 and TRBJ1-4; maybe TRBD1 (6 bases). Germline V lookup: CDR1 SQVTM, CDR2 ANQGSEA. This CDR3 has 14 amino acids. Trimming took 5 bases from V and 7 from J, leaving 17 bases between them. The CDR3 DNA sequence: TGCAGCGTTAGTAAGGACAGCCTCTCTGAAAAACTGTTTTTT. Amino acids: CSVSKDSLSEKLFF.

As concerns this clonotype: The junction differs from germline at one of its ends, possibly a read error. This chain joins TRBV29-1 and TRBJ2-7; the D gene could be TRBD1 or TRBD2 (5 bases each). The germline gives CDR1 SQVTM, CDR2 ANQGSEA. The CDR3 has 12 amino acids. The DNA for the CDR3 is TGCAGCGTTGAAGATGTCCGGGACGACCAGTACTTC. Residues: CSVEDVRDDQYF.

This clonotype was seen a few times. The rearrangement uses TRBV7-9 and TRBJ1-2; 9 nucleotides agree with TRBD1. Trimming took 4 bases from V and 4 from J; bases not matched to a gene: 4. CDR3 length equals 14 residues. Germline V gene lookup returns CDR1 SEHNR and CDR2 FQNEAQ (reference sequence). The CDR3 DNA sequence: TGTGCCAGCAGCTATCTGACAGGGGGCTATGGCTACACCTTC. It is translated as CASSYLTGGYGYTF. Supplemented by reference TRBV7-9 and TRBJ1-2, the full variable domain reads DTGVSQNPRHKITKRGQNVTFRCDPISEHNRLYWYRQTLGQGPEFLTYFQNEAQLEKSRLLSDRFSAERPKGSFSTLEIQRTEQGDSAMYLCASSYLTGGYGYTFGSGTRLTVV.

This chain joins TRBV6-1 and TRBJ2-1; the D is unclear. The DNA matches TRBJ2-7 better at its end, which makes the J call doubtful. This CDR3 contains 15 residues. The germline V gene encodes CDR1 MNHNS and CDR2 SASEGT. CDR3: CASRIPLSSYNEQYF. The CDR3 DNA reads TGTGCCAGCAGGATACCCCTGAGCTCCTACAATGAGCAGTACTTC.

This clonotype has a handful of counts. The chain is built from TRBV7-8 and TRBJ2-7, with 10 bases lining up with TRBD2. CDR1 SGHVS and CDR2 FQNEAQ come from the germline V gene. The CDR3 consists of 15 residues. Trimming removed 8 bases from V and 1 base from J; junction bases left unmatched: 8. The DNA for the CDR3 is TGTGCCAGCCGCCCCACTAGCGGGGCATCCTACGAGCAGTACTTC. This codes for CASRPTSGASYEQYF.

This clonotype has only a few counts. V and J are TRBV7-9 and TRBJ2-1; 8 bases align to TRBD1. There are 15 residues in the CDR3. CDR1 is SEHNR, CDR2 FQNEAQ, per germline (reference sequence). J was trimmed by 2 bases and V by 4 bases; bases with no gene match: 4. The CDR3, as DNA: TGTGCCAGCAGCTCGGACAGGGATACCTACAATGAGCAGTTCTTC. It is translated as CASSSDRDTYNEQFF.

This clonotype was counted between two and nine times. The chain is built from TRBV7-3 and TRBJ2-7, with D maybe TRBD2 (6 bases). CDR1 is SGHTA and CDR2 is FQGTGA in the germline V gene. Trimming removed 3 bases at V and 5 bases at J, with 17 bases between. This CDR3 comprises 15 residues. This CDR3 reads CASSLTSVGGDEQYF. In DNA form, the CDR3 reads TGTGCCAGCAGCTTGACTAGTGTCGGGGGAGACGAGCAGTACTTC.